The 10 T cell receptor beta chains below come from one sample, sequenced in a study of cytomegalovirus exposure and HLA in healthy donors. With 60 Vbeta and 13 Jbeta primers, the PCR was carried out. This table comes from immunoSEQ multiplex PCR, and its TCRdb copy is limited to in-frame clones, with some not included. The table shows under 200,000 clones, with approximately 70% occurring only once. Sequencing was done on a sample of PBMCs. The origin of the receptors is a woman aged 18 to 35 in good health and CMV-seropositive.

The V gene is TRBV30, the J gene TRBJ1-3; no firm D call. V lost 4 bases, J lost 0 bases, and 4 bases lay in between. The CDR3 spans 12 residues. CDR1 is GTSNPN and CDR2 is SVGIG in the germline V gene (reference sequence). The CDR3 region has the DNA TGTGCCTGGAAACACTCTGGAAACACCATATATTTT. Protein: CAWKHSGNTIYF. Full variable domain (outside the CDR3, taken from reference TRBV30 and TRBJ1-3): SQTIHQWPATLVQPVGSPLSLECTVEGTSNPNLYWYRQAAGRGLQLLFYSVGIGQISSEVPQNLSASRPQDRQFILSSKKLLLSDSGFYLCAWKHSGNTIYFGEGSWLTVV.

The V gene is TRBV10-1, the J gene TRBJ2-5; no reliable D call. The J call may be wrong; the DNA end is better matched by TRBJ2-7. The germline gives CDR1 WNHNN, CDR2 SYGVQD (reference sequence). CDR3 size: 11 residues. The DNA of the CDR3 is TGCGCCACCTACCTCGTCTCCGAGCAGTACTTC. This sequence encodes CATYLVSEQYF.

The V gene is TRBV12-2, the J gene TRBJ2-7; TRBD1, the table's D call, was not compared with the DNA. TRBV12-2 corresponds to a pseudogene. The CDR3 is 15 residues long. The CDR3 bases are TGTGCAAGTCGCCCTCCGGGCGGACAGTCCTACGAGCAGTACTTC. Amino acid sequence: CASRPPGGQSYEQYF.

The rearrangement links TRBV29-1 to TRBJ1-1; D not resolved. The germline V gene has CDR1 SQVTM and CDR2 ANQGSEA. The CDR3 has 13 amino acids. V dropped 6 bases and J dropped 3 bases, with 14 bases sitting between them. The CDR3 coding sequence is TGCAGCGTCGCTTTTTCGGGGTACACTGAAGCTTTCTTT. This sequence encodes CSVAFSGYTEAFF.

The chain has TRBV2 and TRBJ1-1; the match to TRBD1 covers 8 bases. The CDR3 has 16 amino acids. Germline V gene sequence: CDR1 SNHLY, CDR2 FYNNEI. J gave up 4 bases and V 2 bases, and 9 bases lay outside the gene matches. The CDR3 sequence is CASSESLDRGITEAFF. The CDR3 nucleotides read TGTGCCAGCAGTGAATCCTTAGACAGGGGAATCACTGAAGCTTTCTTT.

This clone was detected only a few times. The chain couples TRBV25-1 to TRBJ1-4; D is uncertain. V dropped 3 bases and J dropped 8 bases, with 13 bases sitting between them. The CDR3 is 14 residues long. From germline, CDR1 is MGHDK and CDR2 SYGVNS. The CDR3 DNA reads as TGTGCCAGCAGTGAGGGTCCCTTACAGGAAAAACTGTTTTTT. Translation gives CASSEGPLQEKLFF.

This rearrangement joins TRBV2 to TRBJ2-5, with D uncertain. Germline assignment: CDR1 SNHLY and CDR2 FYNNEI. The V and J ends lost 4 bases and 3 bases respectively, with 9 bases between them. There are 13 residues in the CDR3. The CDR3 DNA reads TGTGCCAGCAGTGTGAACAGAAAAGAGACCCAGTACTTC. Amino acids: CASSVNRKETQYF.

This clone was counted between two and nine times. This sequence joins TRBV9 and TRBJ2-1, with TRBD2 matching 9 bases. The CDR3 has 15 residues. Germline CDR1 is SGDLS and CDR2 is YYNGEE. Trimming took 4 bases from V and 6 from J; bases not matched to a gene: 8. Here the CDR3 reads CASSYGTSSRNEQFF. The CDR3 region has the DNA TGTGCCAGCAGCTACGGGACTAGCTCTCGCAATGAGCAGTTCTTC.

This clone was counted a few times. The V and J genes are TRBV7-2 and TRBJ2-3; D not certain. The CDR3 extends over 15 amino acids. Trimming took off 3 bases at V and 0 bases at J, with 10 bases between the two ends. Germline CDR1 and CDR2: SGHTA and FQGNSA. CDR3 protein: CASSFTRYSTDTQYF. CDR3 DNA sequence: TGTGCCAGCAGCTTCACCAGGTATAGCACAGATACGCAGTATTTT.

This rearrangement joins TRBV6-1 to TRBJ2-5; 8 nucleotides agree with TRBD1. Germline V lookup: CDR1 MNHNS, CDR2 SASEGT. The CDR3 runs to 15 residues. After removal of 2 bases from V and 5 bases from J, the junction contained 7 bases not matched to a gene. In DNA form, the CDR3 reads TGTGCCAGCAGTGAATCGGCAGGGGGCCAGGAGACCCAGTACTTC. It codes for CASSESAGGQETQYF.